This T cell receptor (beta chain) was identified in a study of shared clonotypes between healthy human individuals. The overall study: Plates per donor: three CD4 naive, three CD4 memory, two CD8 naive, one CD8 memory.

V lost 4 bases, J lost 10 bases, and 10 bases stayed unmatched. CDR1 and CDR2 (germline): SGHTS, YDEGEE. The CDR3 has 13 amino acids. Libraries were prepared by immunoSEQ multiplex PCR; TCRdb keeps only in-frame clonotypes and omits some of them. The data contain 2 million to 2.5 million clones, approximately 93% of them singletons. Material: naive CD4+ T cells from PBMCs. The subset: CD45RA+ positively selected. The rearrangement joins TRBV5-8 to TRBJ1-1; 7 bases align to TRBD1. This clonotype originated in a man between 18 and 29 years old in good health. Some clones in this sample may be carry-over from other donors' samples. The chain's CDR3 is CASSITLQGRAFF. Written as DNA, the CDR3 is TGTGCCAGCAGCATCACATTACAGGGGCGAGCTTTCTTT.